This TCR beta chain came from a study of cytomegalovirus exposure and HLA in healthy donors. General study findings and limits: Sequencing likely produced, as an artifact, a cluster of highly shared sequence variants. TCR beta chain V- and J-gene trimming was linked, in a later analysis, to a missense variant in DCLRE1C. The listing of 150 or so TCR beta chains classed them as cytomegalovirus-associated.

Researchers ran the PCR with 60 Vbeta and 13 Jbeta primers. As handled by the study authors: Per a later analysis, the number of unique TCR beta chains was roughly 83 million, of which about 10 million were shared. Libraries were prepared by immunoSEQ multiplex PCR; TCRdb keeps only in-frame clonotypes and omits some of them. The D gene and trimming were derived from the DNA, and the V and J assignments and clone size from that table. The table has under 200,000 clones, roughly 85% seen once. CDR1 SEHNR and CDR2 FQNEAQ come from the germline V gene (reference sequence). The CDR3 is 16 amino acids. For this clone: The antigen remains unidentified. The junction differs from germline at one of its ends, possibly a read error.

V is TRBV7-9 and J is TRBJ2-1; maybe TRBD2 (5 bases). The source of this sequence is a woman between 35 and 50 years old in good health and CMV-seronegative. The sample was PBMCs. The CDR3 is CSSSLPGVGPSNEQFF. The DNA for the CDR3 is TGTTCCAGCAGCTTACCCGGGGTAGGGCCGAGCAATGAGCAGTTCTTC.